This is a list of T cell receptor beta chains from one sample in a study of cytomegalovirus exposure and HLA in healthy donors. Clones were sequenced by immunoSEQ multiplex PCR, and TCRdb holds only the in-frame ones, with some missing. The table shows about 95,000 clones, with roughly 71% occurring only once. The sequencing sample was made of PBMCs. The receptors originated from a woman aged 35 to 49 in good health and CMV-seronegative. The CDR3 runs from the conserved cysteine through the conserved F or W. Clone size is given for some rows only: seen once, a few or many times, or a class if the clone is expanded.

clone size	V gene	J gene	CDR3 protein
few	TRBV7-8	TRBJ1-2	CASSSQQMGLHGYTF
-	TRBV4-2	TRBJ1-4	CASSPRNTTFATNEKLFF
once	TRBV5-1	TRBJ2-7	CASSLNTGGEQYF
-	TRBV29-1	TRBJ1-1	CSVVWGQVMNTEAFF
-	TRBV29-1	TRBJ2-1	CSVERDREASLQFF
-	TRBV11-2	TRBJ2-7	CASSFQTGPYEQYF
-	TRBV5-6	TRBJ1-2	CASSLVSSYGYTF
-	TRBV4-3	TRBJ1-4	CASSRRENEKLFF
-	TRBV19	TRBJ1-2	CASSITQRRYGYTF
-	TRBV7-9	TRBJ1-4	CASSSRGSGEKLFF
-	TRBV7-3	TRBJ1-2	CASSLSGGGGYTF
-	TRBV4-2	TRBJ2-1	CASSQGDQRHYNEQFF
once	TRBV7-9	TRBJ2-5	CASSLPMGGFGETQYF
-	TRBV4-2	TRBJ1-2	CASSQLGQEDGYTF
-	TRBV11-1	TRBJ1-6	CASSFGQGTSPLHF
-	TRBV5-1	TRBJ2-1	CASSFLMGGGGALNEQFF
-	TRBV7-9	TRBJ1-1	CASSRGTGNTEAFF
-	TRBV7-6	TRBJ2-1	CASSHRGVEQFF
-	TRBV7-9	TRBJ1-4	CASSSWTSTNEKLFF
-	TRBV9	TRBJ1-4	CASSVGGVTNEKLFF
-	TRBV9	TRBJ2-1	CASSVGAGGLNEQFF
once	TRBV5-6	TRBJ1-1	CASSLAGGLTEAFF
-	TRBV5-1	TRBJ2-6	CASSFGTTTSGANVLTF
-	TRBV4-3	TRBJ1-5	CASSQSVNQPQHF
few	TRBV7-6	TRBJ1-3	CASSLEGTGSSGNTIYF
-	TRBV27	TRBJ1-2	CASSSEANYGYTF
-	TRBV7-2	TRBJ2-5	CASSQDYQETQYF
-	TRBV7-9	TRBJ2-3	CASSLNSVSSSTDTQYF